This entry lists 3 T cell receptor beta chains sequenced from one sample in a study of response to subunit inactivated influenza vaccine. TCRdb analysed the RT-PCR reads with MiXCR anew, one entry per CDR3 protein. The sample holds about 530,000 distinct CDR3 sequences, over 9.5% seen once. Specimen: PBMCs from blood, collected on the day of vaccination. These receptors were taken from a man aged 50-60 years who received an inactivated influenza vaccine.

This clonotype has ten or more counts. The chain employs TRBV2 and TRBJ2-7, with 8 bases that match TRBD1. CDR1 and CDR2 from the germline V gene are SNHLY and FYNNEI. The CDR3 runs to 14 residues. After removal of 6 bases from V and 6 bases from J, the junction contained 10 bases not matched to a gene. CDR3 DNA: TGTGCCAGCAGATACCGACAGGGGATAATCGAGCAGTACTTC. Residues: CASRYRQGIIEQYF.

This clonotype was detected a few times. J is TRBJ1-4 and V is TRBV12-3 or TRBV12-4, with D perhaps TRBD1 (5 bases). This CDR3 comprises 13 residues. V shed 6 bases and J shed 8 bases, with 13 bases lying between them. The CDR3 loop is CASRSRAGEKLFF. The CDR3 bases are TGTGCCAGCAGGTCCAGGGCCGGCGAAAAACTGTTTTTT.

The rearrangement joins TRBV29-1 to TRBJ1-1; the D is unclear. The CDR3 is 13 residues long. V was clipped by 3 bases and J by 0 bases, with 8 bases between them. Germline V gene data show CDR1 as SQVTM and CDR2 as ANQGSEA. The CDR3 sequence: CSVDYRVNTEAFF. The CDR3 nucleotides are TGCAGCGTTGACTACAGAGTGAACACTGAAGCTTTCTTT.